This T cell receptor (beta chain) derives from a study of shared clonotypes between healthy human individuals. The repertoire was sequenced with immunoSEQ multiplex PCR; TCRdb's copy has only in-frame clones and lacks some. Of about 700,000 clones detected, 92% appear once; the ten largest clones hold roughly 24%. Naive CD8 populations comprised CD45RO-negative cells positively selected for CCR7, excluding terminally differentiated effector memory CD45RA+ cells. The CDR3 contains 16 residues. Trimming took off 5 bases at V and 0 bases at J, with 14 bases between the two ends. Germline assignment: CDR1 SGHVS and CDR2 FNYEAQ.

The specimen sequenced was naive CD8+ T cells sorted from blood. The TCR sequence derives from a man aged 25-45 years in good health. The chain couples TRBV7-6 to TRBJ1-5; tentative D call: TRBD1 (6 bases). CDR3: CASSNGTPYSNQPQHF. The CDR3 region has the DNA TGTGCCAGCAGCAACGGGACACCTTATAGCAATCAGCCCCAGCATTTT.